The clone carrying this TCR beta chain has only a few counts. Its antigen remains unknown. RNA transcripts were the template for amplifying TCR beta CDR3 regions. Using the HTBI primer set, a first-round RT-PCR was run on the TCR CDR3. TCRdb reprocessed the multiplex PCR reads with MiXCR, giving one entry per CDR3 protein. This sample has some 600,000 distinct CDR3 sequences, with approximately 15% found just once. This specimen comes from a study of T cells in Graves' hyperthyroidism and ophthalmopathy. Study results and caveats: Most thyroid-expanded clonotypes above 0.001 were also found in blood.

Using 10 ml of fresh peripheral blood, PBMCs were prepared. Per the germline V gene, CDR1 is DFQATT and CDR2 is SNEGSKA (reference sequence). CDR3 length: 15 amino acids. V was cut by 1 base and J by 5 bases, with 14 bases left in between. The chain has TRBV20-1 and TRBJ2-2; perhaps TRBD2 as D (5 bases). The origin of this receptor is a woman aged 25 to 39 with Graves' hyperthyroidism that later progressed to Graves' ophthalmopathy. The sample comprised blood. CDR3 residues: CSARVAGGRTGELFF. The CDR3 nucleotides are TGCAGTGCTAGAGTGGCGGGCGGGCGAACCGGGGAGCTGTTTTTT.